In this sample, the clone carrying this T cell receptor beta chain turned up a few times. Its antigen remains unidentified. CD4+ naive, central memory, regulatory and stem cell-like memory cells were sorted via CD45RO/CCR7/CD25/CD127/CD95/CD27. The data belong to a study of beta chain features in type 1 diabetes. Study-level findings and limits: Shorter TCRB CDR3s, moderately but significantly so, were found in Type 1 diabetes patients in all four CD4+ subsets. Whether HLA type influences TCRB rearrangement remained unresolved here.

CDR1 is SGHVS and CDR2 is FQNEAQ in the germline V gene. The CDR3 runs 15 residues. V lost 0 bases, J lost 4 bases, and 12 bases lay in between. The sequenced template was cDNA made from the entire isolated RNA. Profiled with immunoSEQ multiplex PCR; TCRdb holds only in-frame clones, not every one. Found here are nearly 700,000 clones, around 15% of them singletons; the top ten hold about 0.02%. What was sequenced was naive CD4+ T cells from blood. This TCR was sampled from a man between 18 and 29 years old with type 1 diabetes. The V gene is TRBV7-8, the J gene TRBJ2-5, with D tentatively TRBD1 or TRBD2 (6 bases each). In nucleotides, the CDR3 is TGTGCCAGCAGCTTAGCGGTTGGGGGGCCAGAGACCCAGTACTTC. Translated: CASSLAVGGPETQYF. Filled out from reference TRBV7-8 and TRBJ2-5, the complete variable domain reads GAGVSQSPRYKVAKRGQDVALRCDPISGHVSLFWYQQALGQGPEFLTYFQNEAQLDKSGLPSDRFFAERPEGSVSTLKIQRTQQEDSAVYLCASSLAVGGPETQYFGPGTRLLVL.